These 8 T cell receptor beta chains share one sample of origin, sequenced in a study of a mutant IDH1 vaccine in newly diagnosed glioma. These TCRs are of unknown antigen specificity. Stated time point: week 11, during vaccination. What each vaccine dose contained was 300 ug of mutant IDH1 20-mer peptide, accompanied by topical imiquimod. Here immunoSEQ multiplex PCR was the method, and the copy in TCRdb shows in-frame clones only, minus some. The sample records 100,000 to 150,000 clones, just under 80% being singletons. Source: PBMCs, taken from a glioma patient whose treatment included an IDH1 peptide vaccine. Receptors were obtained from a man in his forties with glioma.

This sequence joins TRBV5-1 and TRBJ2-3; D ambiguous. The germline gives CDR1 SGHRS, CDR2 YFSETQ. The V gene lost 0 bases and the J gene lost 6 bases, with 14 bases spanning the gap. This CDR3 contains 15 residues. CDR3 sequence (DNA): TGCGCCAGCAGCTTGGCTTTAAACCCCCTCGATACGCAGTATTTT. Translated, it gives CASSLALNPLDTQYF.

This chain connects TRBV18 to TRBJ2-7, with D unclear. V shed 0 bases and J shed 3 bases, with 9 bases lying between them. Germline CDR1 and CDR2: KGHSH and LQKENI. This CDR3 is 14 amino acids long. The CDR3 here is CASSPPTLGYEQYF. In DNA form, the CDR3 reads TGTGCCAGCTCACCACCGACCCTTGGCTACGAGCAGTACTTC.

This clone was counted once. This sequence joins TRBV6-5 and TRBJ1-5; D is uncertain. Deletions cut 5 bases from V and 6 bases from J, with 17 bases between. There are 15 residues in the CDR3. CDR1 and CDR2 (germline): MNHEY, SVGAGI. The CDR3 loop reads CASSLSTEGGQPQHF. The DNA of the CDR3 is TGTGCCAGCAGTCTCTCCACAGAGGGCGGTCAGCCCCAGCATTTT.

V gene TRBV28 combines with J gene TRBJ2-2; tentatively, D is TRBD2 (5 bases). CDR3 length equals 14 residues. Germline V gene sequence: CDR1 MDHEN, CDR2 SYDVKM. Trimming left V 3 bases short and J 7 bases short, with 12 bases between. The CDR3 region has the DNA TGTGCCAGCAGTTTGTCGGGGTTCGGCGGGGAGCTGTTTTTT. Amino acids: CASSLSGFGGELFF.

The chain combines TRBV7-8 with TRBJ2-7; 8 bases map to TRBD1. This CDR3 has 13 amino acids. Germline-derived CDR1 and CDR2 are SGHVS and FQNEAQ. V lost 5 bases, J lost 7 bases, and 7 bases stayed unmatched. The CDR3 reads CASSRTGLGEQYF. The CDR3 coding sequence is TGTGCCAGCAGCCGGACAGGGCTCGGGGAGCAGTACTTC.

This clone was counted once. CDR3 in amino acids: CASSKQGWSYEQYF. In DNA form, the CDR3 reads TGTGCCAGCAGTAAACAGGGTTGGTCCTACGAGCAGTACTTC. This sequence joins TRBV27 and TRBJ2-7; a weak D match, TRBD1 (6 bases). CDR1 is MNHEY, CDR2 SMNVEV, per germline (reference sequence). Trimming cost V 5 bases and J 1 base, with 12 bases left between them. The length of the CDR3 is 14 residues.

The chain carries TRBV6-1 and TRBJ1-1, with 7 bases lining up with TRBD1. CDR1 and CDR2 (germline): MNHNS, SASEGT. After removal of 3 bases from V and 4 bases from J, the junction contained 5 bases not matched to a gene. The CDR3 is 14 amino acids. The CDR3 reads CASSDQGGGTEAFF. CDR3 DNA sequence: TGTGCCAGCAGTGACCAGGGGGGCGGCACTGAAGCTTTCTTT.

This sequence joins TRBV4-2 and TRBJ2-2; D is possibly TRBD1 (5 bases). V was cut by 1 base and J by 9 bases, with 9 bases left in between. The CDR3 is 13 residues long. Germline V lookup: CDR1 LGHNA, CDR2 YNFKEQ. CDR3 in DNA: TGTGCCAGCAGCCAAGTAGGGGTCAGGGAGCTGTTTTTT. It specifies CASSQVGVRELFF.